Each of the 5 T cell receptor beta chains below was sequenced from the same sample in a study of monozygotic twins with inflammatory bowel disease. TCRdb re-called the 5' RACE reads; every CDR3 protein appears as one record, without DNA. The sample's table shows about 210,000 distinct CDR3 sequences. Sequenced material: blood. Every receptor here comes from a human donor with ulcerative colitis or Crohn's disease, or a healthy co-twin of an affected twin (not recorded which).

The chain carries TRBV5-1 and TRBJ2-2. Germline assignment: CDR1 SGHRS and CDR2 YFSETQ. The CDR3 has 14 amino acids. CDR3 in amino acids: CASSFGEDTGELFF.

V and J are TRBV7-8 and TRBJ1-5; TCRdb selects TRBD1, and the lack of DNA leaves this call unchecked. The V gene's germline CDR1 is SGHVS and CDR2 FQNEAQ. The CDR3 sequence is 16 residues long. The chain's CDR3 is CASSPGRRRGNQPQHF.

The chain couples TRBV4-1 to TRBJ2-5. CDR3 length: 14 amino acids. CDR1 is MGHRA, CDR2 YSYEKL, per germline. CDR3 in amino acids: CASSQDPYQETQYF.

V and J are TRBV12-3 or TRBV12-4 and TRBJ1-1; TCRdb reports TRBD1, a call that lacks DNA to check it against. The CDR3 extends over 16 amino acids. CDR3 sequence reads: CASSPDRVDVNTEAFF.

This chain links TRBV19 with TRBJ2-5; the D gene TCRdb calls, TRBD1, cannot be checked with no DNA. Germline V gene lookup returns CDR1 LNHDA and CDR2 SQIVND (reference sequence). The CDR3 is made up of 15 amino acids. CDR3: CASSRTGVIQETQYF.